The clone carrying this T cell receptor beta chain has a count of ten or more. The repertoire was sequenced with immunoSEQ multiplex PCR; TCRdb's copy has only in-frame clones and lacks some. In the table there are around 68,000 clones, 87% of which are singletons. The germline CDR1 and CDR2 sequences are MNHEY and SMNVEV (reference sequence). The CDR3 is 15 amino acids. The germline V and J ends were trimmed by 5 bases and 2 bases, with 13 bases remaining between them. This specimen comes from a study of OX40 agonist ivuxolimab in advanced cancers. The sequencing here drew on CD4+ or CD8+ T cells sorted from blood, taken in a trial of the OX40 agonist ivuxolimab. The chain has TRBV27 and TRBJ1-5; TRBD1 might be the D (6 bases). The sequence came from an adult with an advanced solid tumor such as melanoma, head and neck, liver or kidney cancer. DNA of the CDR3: TGTGCCAGCAGTACAGGGAGGATGGGCAATCAGCCCCAGCATTTT. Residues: CASSTGRMGNQPQHF.